This T cell receptor beta chain stems from a study of identical twins listed by TCRdb under 2016. Study-wide context: The study deep-sequenced TCR alpha and beta repertoires from monozygotic twins, unrelated adults of various ages and cord blood to test whether fetal clonotypes persist. To rule out contamination, the twin experiments were replicated at different times with different library preparation protocols.

The CDR1 and CDR2 encoded by the germline V gene (reference sequence) are GTSNPN and SVGIG. V loses 4 bases at its end and J loses 2 bases; junction bases beyond the gene matches: 2. From the cysteine up to the phenylalanine, the CDR3 has a length of 12 residues. The retained sequence is limited to the CDR3, 36 bases, with the frame set at the first base. Receptors were amplified or captured by 5' RACE. TCRdb lists the instrument as Illumina HiSeq 2000. A universal primer binding site was introduced by template switching, and a unique molecular identifier was present in the final cDNA, enabling accurate counting of TCR cDNA molecules. First-strand cDNA for TCR alpha and beta chains was synthesized from specific primers in the conserved constant-segment region. Each cDNA library was double barcoded, with a SMART-Mk sample barcode plus Illumina barcodes, to control for contamination. TruSeq adapter sequences, together with Illumina sample barcodes, were added in two successive PCR steps. Sequencing of the TCR alpha and beta cDNA libraries was done on the Illumina HiSeq platform using custom primers. Turning to the authors' computational methods: MiGEC was used to process raw reads and extract unique molecular identifiers, and MiXCR was used to find CDR3 positions. For each individual, recombination models were inferred using an EM algorithm with the repgenHMM and IGoR tools. The analysis of shared clonotypes was done with the tcR package in R, with sharing normalized by the product of cloneset sizes. To study raw recombination free of thymic and clonal selection effects, out-of-frame nonproductive sequences were analyzed. TCRdb's own reprocessing of the public reads used fastp at Q25 and MiXCR and kept productive beta chains. Rows with one shared CDR3 protein collapse into an entry with the most common genes and DNA. For this entry, the V and J calls and clone size follow TCRdb and not the study's own pipeline. Within this sample are a few hundred thousand distinct CDR3 sequences, with approximately 9.6% of them counted one time only. 2.5% to 3% of the sample goes to the ten largest clones.

Notes on this clonotype: The target of this receptor is not known. Per-base qualities were not stored, and no clone one base away is much larger.

Results the study describes overall, beyond this receptor: Recombination models systematically underestimated out-of-frame TCR alpha sharing in monozygotic twins but agreed with sharing between unrelated individuals. Because the same donors could not be followed over many years, the conclusions depended on cross-sectional statistical analysis. Invariant T cells such as MAIT and iNKT could partly confound zero-insertion analyses, though diverse VJ usage argued against this for most clonotypes. Excess twin sharing in beta out-of-frame sequences was weaker because fewer shared sequences lowered the signal-to-noise ratio. Out-of-frame TCR alpha sequences shared between twins showed an excess of low generation-probability sequences compared with coincidental sharing between unrelated individuals. Abundant cord blood beta clonotypes had fewer insertions, young adult naive repertoires showed a similar but weaker trend, and memory repertoires showed no such trend.

All donors were healthy Caucasians. Three pairs of female monozygotic twins, all aged roughly 18 to 29 years, made up the twin cohort. RNA for TCR libraries was isolated from peripheral blood mononuclear cells. The same data also contributed to another study, on yellow fever vaccine responses in identical twins. The second paper states: According to the authors, the vaccine-induced T cell response in identical twins seemed to be partly convergent and partly specific to each individual. In the study, vaccine-responding T cell clones were precisely tracked in identical twins.

Sequencing was done on a sample of PBMCs. This clonotype originated in a woman aged 18-29 years in good health. Recombination linked TRBV30 to TRBJ2-7, and 7 junction bases match TRBD1. The DNA reads as follows: TGTGCCTGGAACAGGGGCCCCTACGAGCAGTACTTC. This codes for CAWNRGPYEQYF.